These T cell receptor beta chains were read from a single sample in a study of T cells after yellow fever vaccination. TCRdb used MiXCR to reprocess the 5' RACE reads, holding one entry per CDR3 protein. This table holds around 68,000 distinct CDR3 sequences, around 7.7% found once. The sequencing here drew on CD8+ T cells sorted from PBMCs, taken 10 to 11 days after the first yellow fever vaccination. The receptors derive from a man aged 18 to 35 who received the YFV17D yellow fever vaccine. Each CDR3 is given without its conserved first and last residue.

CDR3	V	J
ASSITETQY	TRBV4-1	TRBJ2-5
SVEVGRQSGEQY	TRBV29-1	TRBJ2-7
ASSQAGIGTDTQY	TRBV4-2	TRBJ2-3
ASSGNPQGTYEQY	TRBV18	TRBJ2-7
ASSPAGGSRWELF	TRBV7-6	TRBJ2-2
ASSLRGDQPQH	TRBV7-8	TRBJ1-5
ASSQERYSNQPQH	TRBV4-2	TRBJ1-5
ASSYSILGTQY	TRBV6-5	TRBJ2-5
ASSYWTGIGDSYGYT	TRBV6-5	TRBJ1-2
ASSSPGRGDGYT	TRBV6-5	TRBJ1-2
ASTSYRGDTGELF	TRBV5-5	TRBJ2-2
ASSPELGTDTQY	TRBV5-1	TRBJ2-3
ASSFYPDRAGYGYT	TRBV7-9	TRBJ1-2
SVGGGPGQETQY	TRBV29-1	TRBJ2-5
ASRTTPRGNTEAF	TRBV6-2/TRBV6-3	TRBJ1-1
ASSLYQDTQY	TRBV7-9	TRBJ2-3
ASSQDNTEAF	TRBV4-1	TRBJ1-1
ASSPGDQGISNIQY	TRBV14	TRBJ2-4
ASSQDLGGSPQAAF	TRBV4-1	TRBJ1-1
ASVSYGRSGEQY	TRBV12-3/TRBV12-4	TRBJ2-7
ASSVGSGSIVQETQY	TRBV9	TRBJ2-5
ASSLGGSGFINTQY	TRBV7-8	TRBJ2-3
ASTAITVVVPNTIY	TRBV7-2	TRBJ1-3
ASSQRTGQLYEQY	TRBV6-2/TRBV6-3	TRBJ2-7
ASSSAGGYEQY	TRBV6-6	TRBJ2-7
ASSLSAQAGNTIY	TRBV12-3/TRBV12-4	TRBJ1-3
ASSGDTGELF	TRBV6-1	TRBJ2-2
ASSLFAGENNEQF	TRBV7-2	TRBJ2-1
SVRTGATYEQY	TRBV29-1	TRBJ2-7
ASSGFSRASLTDTQY	TRBV3-1	TRBJ2-3
ASSLNNRDRGYGGELF	TRBV4-3	TRBJ2-2
ASSSGRNQPQH	TRBV6-5	TRBJ1-5
ASSLAGGGLETQY	TRBV5-1	TRBJ2-5
ASSMGGNTEAF	TRBV5-6	TRBJ1-1
ASSRPGQEQF	TRBV3-1	TRBJ2-1
ASSLRLNTGELF	TRBV7-7	TRBJ2-2
ASSELRNQPQH	TRBV10-2	TRBJ1-5
ASSWGAVTSTDTQY	TRBV28	TRBJ2-3
ASSVAGGPVETQY	TRBV9	TRBJ2-5
ASSADTTEAF	TRBV27	TRBJ1-1
ASSFPDGKRGTYEQY	TRBV7-9	TRBJ2-7
ASSDSPWGYT	TRBV25-1	TRBJ1-2
ASSQRADRQNTEAF	TRBV4-1	TRBJ1-1
SALGQQETQY	TRBV20-1	TRBJ2-5
ASSEAASGAETQY	TRBV2	TRBJ2-5
SVEAFAGGYEQY	TRBV29-1	TRBJ2-7
ASVLQGLSSYEQY	TRBV12-5	TRBJ2-7
ASSQDVSFGTSRETQY	TRBV4-1	TRBJ2-5
ASSETAGEKLF	TRBV2	TRBJ1-4
ASSYSRGNYNEQF	TRBV6-5	TRBJ2-1
ASSQRVGTAHEQF	TRBV11-2	TRBJ2-1
ASSPGDSPYNEQF	TRBV7-9	TRBJ2-1